The entry that follows covers one TCR beta chain sequence. Using immunoSEQ multiplex PCR, the repertoire was profiled, and TCRdb retains in-frame clones only, with some absent. The sample has about 140,000 clones; over 75% are singletons. The sample belongs to a study of blood T cell repertoires in COVID-19. The specimen was PBMCs or T cells enriched from blood (not recorded which). This clonotype was sampled from a man in his fifties or sixties in a cohort exposed to, infected with or recovered from COVID-19 (not recorded which).

The CDR3 reads CASSSEPDPNYGYTF. The CDR3 DNA sequence: TGTGCCAGTAGTTCGGAGCCCGACCCTAACTATGGCTACACCTTC. V gene TRBV19 combines with J gene TRBJ1-2, with no clear D. Trimming shortened V by 5 bases and J by 0 bases, and 13 bases separated the two germline ends. Germline CDR1 and CDR2: LNHDA and SQIVND (reference sequence). CDR3 length: 15 residues.